These 17 T cell receptor beta chains originate from one sample sequenced in a study of shared clonotypes between healthy human individuals. The method was immunoSEQ multiplex PCR; TCRdb's version includes in-frame clones alone and lacks a portion of them. This sample yields hundreds of thousands of clones, of which 90% to 97% are seen a single time; 0.06% belongs to the top ten. The source material was naive CD4+ T cells sorted from blood. The sample's subset: CD45RA+ positively selected. Source of these receptors: a woman in her 30s in good health.

The CDR3 protein is CASNLRTGTGNGYTF. For the CDR3, the DNA is TGTGCCAGCAACCTGAGAACCGGGACAGGGAATGGCTACACCTTC. V gene TRBV28 combines with J gene TRBJ1-2; the match to TRBD1 covers 9 bases. The CDR3 is 15 amino acids. Germline CDR1 reads MDHEN; CDR2 reads SYDVKM. After removal of 7 bases from V and 6 bases from J, the junction contained 12 bases not matched to a gene.

Points on this clone: This specimen includes other DNA sequences encoding the same CDR3. The chain combines TRBV5-1 with TRBJ2-1, with TRBD1 matching 10 bases. Germline CDR1 and CDR2: SGHRS and YFSETQ. This CDR3 is built from 14 residues. V was pared by 4 bases and J by 7 bases, with 5 bases of the junction left unmatched. In DNA form, the CDR3 reads TGCGCCAGCAGCCCCGGGACAGGGGATAATGAGCAGTTCTTC. Protein: CASSPGTGDNEQFF.

The chain combines TRBV6-1 with TRBJ1-1; D not certain. V gave up 8 bases and J gave up 3 bases, with 16 bases separating them. Per the germline V gene, CDR1 is MNHNS and CDR2 is SASEGT. This CDR3 has 14 residues. Here the CDR3 DNA reads TGTGCCAGCCTCCTCCGACTCCGGGACACTGAAGCTTTCTTT. As protein: CASLLRLRDTEAFF.

CDR3 DNA: TGTGCCAGCAGTTCCCTGACTAGCGGGAGGCCTAGCGAGCAGTACTTC. Translation: CASSSLTSGRPSEQYF. The V gene is TRBV6-5, the J gene TRBJ2-7; 13 bases align to TRBD2. This CDR3 region has 16 residues. V lost 4 bases to trimming and J lost 6 bases; unmatched junction nucleotides: 9. Germline V CDR1 and CDR2: MNHEY, SVGAGI.

This CDR3 is CASSSRVMDTQYF. For the CDR3, the DNA is TGTGCCAGCAGTAGCCGGGTTATGGATACGCAGTATTTT. V usage is TRBV2 and J usage is TRBJ2-3; D is uncertain. This CDR3 region has 13 residues. CDR1 and CDR2 (germline): SNHLY, FYNNEI. The germline V and J ends were trimmed by 5 bases and 6 bases, with 12 bases remaining between them.

The chain uses TRBV19 and TRBJ2-3; no clear D. Trimming removed 3 bases at V and 2 bases at J, with 9 bases between. The length of the CDR3 is 14 residues. The germline gives CDR1 LNHDA, CDR2 SQIVND (reference sequence). The CDR3 nucleotides are TGTGCCAGTAGTATTTCTCAGTTCACAGATACGCAGTATTTT. Protein sequence: CASSISQFTDTQYF.

This clone was observed a single time. This chain joins TRBV15 and TRBJ2-1; D might be TRBD2 (6 bases). Between the trimmed V and J ends, which lost 0 bases and 3 bases, there was a span of 12 bases. The CDR3 is 16 amino acids. In germline, CDR1 is LNHNV, CDR2 YYDKDF (reference sequence). CDR3 DNA: TGTGCCACCAGCAGAGATGGTGCGGGAAGCTACAATGAGCAGTTCTTC. Translating it yields CATSRDGAGSYNEQFF.

V and J are TRBV28 and TRBJ1-2, with TRBD1 matching over 7 bases. CDR3 length: 11 residues. Trimming cost V 7 bases and J 8 bases; bases outside gene matches: 4. Germline CDR1 and CDR2: MDHEN and SYDVKM. CDR3 protein: CASTKTGGYTF. CDR3 in DNA: TGTGCCAGCACCAAGACAGGGGGCTACACCTTC.

This chain links TRBV21-1 with TRBJ1-5. TRBV21-1 is given as a pseudogene. The CDR3 length is 14 residues. The CDR3 sequence: CASSLLGGEQPQHF. The CDR3 nucleotides are TGTGCCAGCAGCCTCTTAGGGGGGGAACAGCCCCAGCATTTT.

The chain employs TRBV7-2 and TRBJ2-2, with 12 bases identical to TRBD2. Germline lookup yields CDR1 SGHTA and CDR2 FQGNSA. This CDR3 is built from 18 residues. V shed 2 bases, J shed 3 bases, and the junction held 7 bases outside the gene matches. The CDR3 nucleotides are TGTGCCAGCAGCTTACGACTAGCGGGAGTTCGGTACACCGGGGAGCTGTTTTTT. Amino acids: CASSLRLAGVRYTGELFF.

This chain joins TRBV21-1 and TRBJ1-5; the table's D call of TRBD1 was not tested on the DNA. TRBV21-1 is marked as a pseudogene. CDR3 length: 16 amino acids. CDR3 sequence reads: CASSTQEQGGNQPQHF. CDR3 DNA sequence: TGTGCCAGCAGCACTCAAGAACAGGGGGGGAATCAGCCCCAGCATTTT.

The gene calls are TRBV18 and TRBJ2-2; D remains unclear. Germline assignment: CDR1 KGHSH and CDR2 LQKENI. The CDR3 runs to 18 residues. With 3 bases removed from V and 4 bases from J, the gap between germline ends came to 21 bases. This CDR3 reads CASSPLGTSADFTGELFF. In DNA form, the CDR3 reads TGTGCCAGCTCACCGCTTGGTACGTCGGCGGATTTCACCGGGGAGCTGTTTTTT.

This clone showed up just a few times. The chain links TRBV19 to TRBJ2-2; D is unresolved. This CDR3 contains 13 residues. Germline V gene data show CDR1 as LNHDA and CDR2 as SQIVND (reference sequence). The ends were cut back, 2 bases at V and 7 bases at J, with 8 bases in the middle. CDR3 loop: CASSIKGSGELFF. The CDR3 DNA reads TGTGCCAGTAGTATAAAGGGAAGCGGGGAGCTGTTTTTT.

The chain couples TRBV5-6 to TRBJ2-4; 9 positions agree with TRBD1. CDR1 is SGHDT, CDR2 YYEEEE, per germline. This CDR3 has 16 amino acids. J gave up 1 base and V 4 bases, and 6 bases lay outside the gene matches. The CDR3 region is CASSGTGFWAKNIQYF. The CDR3 coding sequence is TGTGCCAGCAGCGGGACAGGGTTTTGGGCCAAAAACATTCAGTACTTC.

The rearrangement links TRBV25-1 to TRBJ1-2; the D is unclear. Per germline, CDR1 MGHDK and CDR2 SYGVNS. The CDR3 has 14 residues. V was pared by 1 base and J by 4 bases, with 10 bases between. CDR3 in amino acids: CASSEWQEPYGYTF. The DNA of the CDR3 is TGTGCCAGCAGTGAATGGCAGGAACCCTATGGCTACACCTTC.

The chain joins TRBV27 to TRBJ2-7, with 8 bases aligning to TRBD2. The V gene end was trimmed by 6 bases and the J gene end by 2 bases; junction bases not matched to a gene: 18. The CDR3 spans 18 residues. CDR1 MNHEY and CDR2 SMNVEV come from the germline V gene (reference sequence). The CDR3: CASSPMGFGRAPTYEQYF. The CDR3 DNA reads TGTGCCAGCAGCCCAATGGGGTTCGGGAGGGCCCCTACCTACGAGCAGTACTTC.

The V call is TRBV6-6, the J call TRBJ2-3; no clear D gene. Trimming took 6 bases from V and 0 from J, leaving 16 bases between them. CDR3 size: 16 residues. Per germline, CDR1 MNHNY and CDR2 SVGAGI (reference sequence). The CDR3, as DNA: TGTGCCAGCAGCCCGACCCAACTGCTAAGCACAGATACGCAGTATTTT. It specifies CASSPTQLLSTDTQYF.